The rows below give T cell receptor beta chains drawn from one sample of a study of CD8 T cells in ankylosing spondylitis. Using its own MiXCR run on the 5' RACE reads, TCRdb lists one record per CDR3 protein. The sample shows a few hundred thousand distinct CDR3 sequences, 17% of them seen only once. The sequenced material came from blood, either unsorted or a sorted T cell fraction (not recorded which). The receptors were gathered from a male donor with ankylosing spondylitis. The CDR3 runs from the conserved cysteine through the conserved F or W.

j_call | v_call | cdr3_aa
TRBJ2-1 | TRBV20-1 | CSARDWALRGGDEQFF
TRBJ2-7 | TRBV18 | CASSEAGTSYEQYF
TRBJ1-4 | TRBV19 | CAIPDGYLATNEKLFF
TRBJ2-5 | TRBV20-1 | CSAGGTGGEKTQYF
TRBJ1-3 | TRBV5-5 | CASSLVVQLSGNTIYF
TRBJ1-5 | TRBV11-2 | CASSIQGGQPQHF
TRBJ2-1 | TRBV4-2 | CASRLASNNEQFF
TRBJ2-1 | TRBV29-1 | CSVEASNEQFF
TRBJ1-4 | TRBV11-2 | CASSPTRGRREKLFF
TRBJ2-7 | TRBV4-3 | CASSQVWTEKSYEQYF
TRBJ2-1 | TRBV12-3/TRBV12-4 | CASRSGGAFNEQFF
TRBJ2-3 | TRBV24-1 | CATGGGSTDTQYF
TRBJ2-2 | TRBV9 | CASSSGGGTSGTGELFF
TRBJ1-2 | TRBV5-4 | CASSPGGITNYGYTF
TRBJ1-1 | TRBV5-1 | CASSLLTGLNTEAFF
TRBJ2-7 | TRBV29-1 | CSVALRAGYEQYF
TRBJ2-5 | TRBV29-1 | CSSTTGGTETQYF
TRBJ2-6 | TRBV6-2/TRBV6-3 | CATAGAAGANVLTF
TRBJ1-1 | TRBV18 | CASSPSGQGGTEAFF
TRBJ1-5 | TRBV2 | CASRQGAQPQHF
TRBJ2-3 | TRBV5-1 | CANSLGVITGDTQYF
TRBJ2-3 | TRBV15 | CATSRTRGTDTQYF
TRBJ2-1 | TRBV20-1 | CCARDRLASSSYNEQFF
TRBJ1-4 | TRBV6-5 | CASSSTATNEKLFF
TRBJ2-1 | TRBV7-9 | CASSFDRVEWDEQFF
TRBJ2-3 | TRBV7-2 | CASSLSGGRPDTQYF
TRBJ1-1 | TRBV20-1 | CSAMSGGDTEAFF
TRBJ2-1 | TRBV2 | CASISLAGIYNEQFF
TRBJ1-1 | TRBV7-2 | CASGYDRGAFF
TRBJ2-2 | TRBV2 | CASSESQGRTGELFF
TRBJ2-2 | TRBV7-6 | CASSLLQGANTGELFF
TRBJ2-1 | TRBV10-3 | CAISPGLEGFGEQFF
TRBJ2-1 | TRBV4-1 | CASSQKGLAGVYNEQFF
TRBJ2-1 | TRBV30 | CAWRPPWGEGRARNEQFF
TRBJ1-5 | TRBV20-1 | CSARSVGTSGNQPQHF
TRBJ1-1 | TRBV12-1 | CASSFGDRGIAMNTEAFF
TRBJ2-2 | TRBV5-1 | CASSSRTGGELFF
TRBJ2-4 | TRBV4-3 | CASSQGLDRGLLNIQYF
TRBJ2-7 | TRBV20-1 | CSAEAGTGKSYEQYF
TRBJ2-1 | TRBV5-5 | CASSLSLGYSYNEQFF
TRBJ2-3 | TRBV6-5 | CASSYSGNTDTQYF
TRBJ1-1 | TRBV5-1 | CASSLAGPDTEAFF
TRBJ1-5 | TRBV20-1 | CSAGREGQPQHF
TRBJ1-6 | TRBV7-9 | CASSATGNGSPLHF
TRBJ2-2 | TRBV15 | CATSRQGQGNTGELFF
TRBJ1-1 | TRBV20-1 | CSARDLRDQRAFF
TRBJ1-2 | TRBV5-1 | CASSLVEGISNYGYTF
TRBJ2-1 | TRBV15 | CATSRVTSGYNEQFF
TRBJ2-3 | TRBV20-1 | CSAAGTSRNTDTQYF
TRBJ1-4 | TRBV5-1 | CASSSDRGLSTNEKLFF
TRBJ1-3 | TRBV12-3/TRBV12-4 | CASSLQGTGNTIYF